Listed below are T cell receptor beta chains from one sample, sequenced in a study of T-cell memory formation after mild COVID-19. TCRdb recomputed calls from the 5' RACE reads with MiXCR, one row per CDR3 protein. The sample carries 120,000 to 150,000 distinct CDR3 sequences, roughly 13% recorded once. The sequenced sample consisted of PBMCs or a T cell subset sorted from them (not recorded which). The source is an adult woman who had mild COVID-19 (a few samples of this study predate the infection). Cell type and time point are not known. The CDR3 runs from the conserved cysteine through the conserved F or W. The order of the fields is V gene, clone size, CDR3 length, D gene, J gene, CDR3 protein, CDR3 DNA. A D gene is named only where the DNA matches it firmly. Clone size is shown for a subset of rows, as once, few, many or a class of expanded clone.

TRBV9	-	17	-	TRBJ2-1	CASSVLSSDSSYNEQFF	TGTGCCAGCAGCGTACTCTCTAGCGACAGCTCCTACAATGAGCAGTTCTTC
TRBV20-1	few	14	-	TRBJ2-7	CSARQTWEYDEQYF	TGCAGTGCTAGGCAGACTTGGGAGTACGACGAGCAGTACTTC
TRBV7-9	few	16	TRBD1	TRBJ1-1	CASSSNRDSRNTEAFF	TGTGCCAGCAGCTCAAACCGGGACAGTAGGAACACTGAAGCTTTCTTT
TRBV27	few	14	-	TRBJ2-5	CASSLTGPQETQYF	TGTGCCAGCAGTTTAACAGGACCCCAAGAGACCCAGTACTTC
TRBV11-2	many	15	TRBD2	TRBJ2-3	CASSPLAEWGDTQYF	TGTGCCAGCAGCCCGCTAGCGGAATGGGGAGATACGCAGTATTTT
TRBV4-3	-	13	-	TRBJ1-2	CASSQGNGYGYTF	TGCGCCAGCAGCCAAGGCAATGGCTATGGCTACACCTTC
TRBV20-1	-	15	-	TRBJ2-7	CSASMSDIYGVEQYF	TGCAGTGCTAGTATGTCAGATATTTACGGGGTCGAGCAGTACTTC
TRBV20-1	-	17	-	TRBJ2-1	CSARDKAAGATYNEQFF	TGCAGTGCTAGAGATAAGGCGGCAGGCGCGACCTACAATGAGCAGTTCTTC
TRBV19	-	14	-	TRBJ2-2	CASSNGPNTGELFF	TGTGCCAGTAGTAACGGACCGAACACCGGGGAGCTGTTTTTT
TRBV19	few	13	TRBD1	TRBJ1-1	CATEDRGNTEAFF	TGTGCCACGGAGGACAGGGGAAACACTGAAGCTTTCTTT
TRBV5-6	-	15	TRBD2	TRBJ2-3	CASSFLGGSTDTQYF	TGTGCCAGCAGCTTCCTCGGGGGGTCCACAGATACGCAGTATTTT
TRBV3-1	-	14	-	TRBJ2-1	CASSRINTYNEQFF	TGTGCCAGCAGCCGAATTAATACCTACAATGAGCAGTTCTTC
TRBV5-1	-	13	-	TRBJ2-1	CASSLVSGQEQFF	TGCGCCAGCAGCTTGGTAAGCGGGCAAGAGCAGTTCTTC
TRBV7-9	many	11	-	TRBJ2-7	CASSLSVEQYF	TGTGCCAGCAGCCTAAGTGTCGAGCAGTACTTC
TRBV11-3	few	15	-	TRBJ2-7	CASSTHRDSSYEQYF	TGTGCCAGCAGCACACACAGGGATTCGTCCTACGAGCAGTACTTC
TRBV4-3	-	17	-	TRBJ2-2	CASSQDRQTANTGELFF	TGCGCCAGCAGCCAAGATCGACAGACAGCGAACACCGGGGAGCTGTTTTTT
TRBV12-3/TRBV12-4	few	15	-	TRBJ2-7	CASSLFARSPHEQYF	TGTGCCAGCAGTTTATTCGCGCGGAGCCCCCACGAGCAGTACTTC
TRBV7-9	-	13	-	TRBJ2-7	CASSYTGSDEQYF	TGTGCCAGCAGCTACACAGGGAGCGACGAGCAGTACTTC
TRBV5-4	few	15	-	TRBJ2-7	CASSQGRGHSYEQYF	TGTGCCAGCAGCCAAGGAAGGGGCCACTCCTACGAGCAGTACTTC
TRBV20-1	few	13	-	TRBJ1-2	CSAHIPASYGYTF	TGCAGTGCCCACATCCCAGCTTCCTATGGCTACACCTTC
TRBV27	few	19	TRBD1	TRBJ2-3	CASSLAGQGNLFSTDTQYF	TGTGCCAGCAGTCTAGCCGGACAGGGGAATCTATTTAGCACAGATACGCAGTATTTT
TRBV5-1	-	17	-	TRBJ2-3	CASSLGYSDRSTDTQYF	TGCGCCAGCAGCTTAGGGTACTCAGACAGGAGCACAGATACGCAGTATTTT
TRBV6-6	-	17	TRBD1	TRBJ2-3	CASSFHPGQPSTDTQYF	TGTGCCAGCAGCTTCCATCCGGGACAGCCGAGCACAGATACGCAGTATTTT
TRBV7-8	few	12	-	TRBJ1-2	CASSPRPYGYTF	TGTGCCAGCAGCCCCAGGCCCTATGGCTACACCTTC
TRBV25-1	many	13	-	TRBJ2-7	CASSGESSYEQYF	TGTGCCAGCAGTGGAGAGAGCTCCTACGAGCAGTACTTC
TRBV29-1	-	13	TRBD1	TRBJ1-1	CSEFDRVNTEAFF	TGCAGCGAATTCGACAGGGTGAACACTGAAGCTTTCTTT
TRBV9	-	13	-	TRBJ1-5	CASSVGGSQPQHF	TGTGCCAGCAGCGTAGGTGGGAGCCAGCCCCAGCATTTT
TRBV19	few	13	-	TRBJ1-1	CASSIGKNTEAFF	TGTGCCAGTAGTATTGGCAAGAACACTGAAGCTTTCTTT
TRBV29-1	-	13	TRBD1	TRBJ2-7	CSAGQGISYEQYF	TGCAGCGCCGGACAGGGAATATCTTACGAGCAGTACTTC